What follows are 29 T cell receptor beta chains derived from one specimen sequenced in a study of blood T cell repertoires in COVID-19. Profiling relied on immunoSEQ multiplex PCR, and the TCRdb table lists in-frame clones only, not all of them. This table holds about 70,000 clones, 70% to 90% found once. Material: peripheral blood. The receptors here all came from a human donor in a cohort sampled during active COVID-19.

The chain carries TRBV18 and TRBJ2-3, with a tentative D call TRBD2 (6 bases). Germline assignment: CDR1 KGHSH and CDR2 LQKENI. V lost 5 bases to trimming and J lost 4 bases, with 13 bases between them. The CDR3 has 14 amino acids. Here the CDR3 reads CASSEIGGSDTQYF. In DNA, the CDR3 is TGTGCCAGCTCAGAAATCGGGGGATCAGATACGCAGTATTTT. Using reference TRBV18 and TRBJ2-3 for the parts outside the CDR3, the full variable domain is NAGVMQNPRHLVRRRGQEARLRCSPMKGHSHVYWYRQLPEEGLKFMVYLQKENIIDESGMPKERFSAEFPKEGPSILRIQQVVRGDSAAYFCASSEIGGSDTQYFGPGTRLTVL.

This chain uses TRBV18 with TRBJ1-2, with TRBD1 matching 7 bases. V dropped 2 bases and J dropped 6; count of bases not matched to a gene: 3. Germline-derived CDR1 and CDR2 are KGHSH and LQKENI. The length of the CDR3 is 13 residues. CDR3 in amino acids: CASSPDRENGYTF. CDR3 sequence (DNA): TGTGCCAGCTCACCAGACAGGGAGAATGGCTACACCTTC.

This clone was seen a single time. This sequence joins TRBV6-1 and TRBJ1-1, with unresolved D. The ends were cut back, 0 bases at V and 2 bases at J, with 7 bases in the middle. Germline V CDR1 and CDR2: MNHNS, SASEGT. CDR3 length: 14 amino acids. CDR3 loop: CASSEAGRNTEAFF. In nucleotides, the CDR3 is TGTGCCAGCAGTGAAGCGGGGAGAAACACTGAAGCTTTCTTT.

Written as DNA, the CDR3 is TGTGCCAGCAGTTTAGGGACAGGGGAAAATCAGCCCCAGCATTTT. Residues: CASSLGTGENQPQHF. V usage is TRBV27 and J usage is TRBJ1-5; 10 positions match TRBD1. The CDR3 runs 15 residues. Per the germline V gene, CDR1 is MNHEY and CDR2 is SMNVEV (reference sequence). The V segment lost 2 bases and the J segment 4 bases; nucleotides outside the gene matches: 2.

This CDR3 reads CAWSGLIPDSLPGAFF. The CDR3 coding sequence is TGTGCCTGGAGTGGATTGATCCCGGACAGCCTGCCTGGGGCTTTCTTT. The V and J genes are TRBV30 and TRBJ1-1; TRBD1 might be the D (6 bases). The CDR3 length is 16 residues. Germline-derived CDR1 and CDR2 are GTSNPN and SVGIG (reference sequence). Deletions cut 1 base from V and 11 bases from J, with 26 bases between.

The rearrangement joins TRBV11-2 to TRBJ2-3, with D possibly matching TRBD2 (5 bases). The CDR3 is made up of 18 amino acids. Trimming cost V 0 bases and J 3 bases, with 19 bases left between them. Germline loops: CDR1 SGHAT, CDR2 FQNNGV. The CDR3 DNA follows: TGTGCCAGCAGCTTAGAACGGGGAATCTTCGGAGAAACAGATACGCAGTATTTT. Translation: CASSLERGIFGETDTQYF.

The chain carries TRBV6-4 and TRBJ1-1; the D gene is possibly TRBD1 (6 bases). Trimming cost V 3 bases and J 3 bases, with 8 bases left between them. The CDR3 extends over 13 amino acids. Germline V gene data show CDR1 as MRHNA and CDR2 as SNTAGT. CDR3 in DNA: TGTGCCAGCAGTGAAAGGACAGACACTGAAGCTTTCTTT. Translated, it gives CASSERTDTEAFF.

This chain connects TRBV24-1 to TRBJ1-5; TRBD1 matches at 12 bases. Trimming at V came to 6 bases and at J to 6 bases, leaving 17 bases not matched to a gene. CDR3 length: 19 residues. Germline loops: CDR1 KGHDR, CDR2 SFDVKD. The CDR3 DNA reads TGTGCCACCAGTATTTACCCGGTCCCGGGACAGGGGGCAAGTCAGCCCCAGCATTTT. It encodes CATSIYPVPGQGASQPQHF.

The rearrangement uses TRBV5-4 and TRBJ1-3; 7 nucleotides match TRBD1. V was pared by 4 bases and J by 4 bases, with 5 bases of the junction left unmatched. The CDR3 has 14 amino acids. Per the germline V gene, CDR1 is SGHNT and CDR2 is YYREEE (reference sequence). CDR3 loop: CASSVGTAGNTIYF. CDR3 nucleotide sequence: TGTGCCAGCAGCGTCGGGACAGCCGGAAACACCATATATTTT.

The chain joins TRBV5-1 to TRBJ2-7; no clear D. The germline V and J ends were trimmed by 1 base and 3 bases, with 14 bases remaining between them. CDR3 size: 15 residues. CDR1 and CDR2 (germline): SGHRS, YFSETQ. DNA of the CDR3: TGCGCCAGCAGCTTGTCAGTAAAACCCGACTACGAGCAGTACTTC. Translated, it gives CASSLSVKPDYEQYF.

In DNA form, the CDR3 reads TGCGCCAGCAGTGCGCCAGGGTGGGACAATCAGCCCCAGCATTTT. Amino acid sequence: CASSAPGWDNQPQHF. The gene calls are TRBV10-1 and TRBJ1-5; TRBD1 might be the D (5 bases). The V gene's germline CDR1 is WNHNN and CDR2 SYGVQD (reference sequence). This CDR3 region has 15 residues. Trimming cost V 4 bases and J 3 bases, with 13 bases left between them.

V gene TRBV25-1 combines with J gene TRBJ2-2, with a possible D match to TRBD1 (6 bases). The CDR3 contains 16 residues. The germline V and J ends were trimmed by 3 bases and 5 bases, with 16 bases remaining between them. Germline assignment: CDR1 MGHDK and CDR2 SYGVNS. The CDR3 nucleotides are TGTGCCAGCAGTGAGACGACCTCAGGGGATACCGGGGAGCTGTTTTTT. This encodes CASSETTSGDTGELFF.

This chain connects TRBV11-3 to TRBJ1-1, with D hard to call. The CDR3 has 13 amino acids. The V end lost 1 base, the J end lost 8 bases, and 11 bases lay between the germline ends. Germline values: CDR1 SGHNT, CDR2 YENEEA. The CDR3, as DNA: TGTGCCAGCAGCTTAGCTGGCGGCGGGGAAGCTTTCTTT. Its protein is CASSLAGGGEAFF.

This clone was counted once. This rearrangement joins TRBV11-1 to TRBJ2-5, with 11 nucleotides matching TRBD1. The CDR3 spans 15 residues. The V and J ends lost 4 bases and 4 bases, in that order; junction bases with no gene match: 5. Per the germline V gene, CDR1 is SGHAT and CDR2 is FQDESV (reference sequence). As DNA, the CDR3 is TGTGCCAGCAGCTACGGGACAGGGGGACGAGAGACCCAGTACTTC. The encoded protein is CASSYGTGGRETQYF.

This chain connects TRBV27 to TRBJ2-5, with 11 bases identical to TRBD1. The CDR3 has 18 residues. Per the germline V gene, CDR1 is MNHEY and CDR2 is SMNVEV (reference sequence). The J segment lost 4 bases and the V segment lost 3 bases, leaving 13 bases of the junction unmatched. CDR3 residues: CASSFAGRTGGVGETQYF. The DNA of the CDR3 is TGTGCCAGCAGTTTTGCGGGGAGGACAGGGGGCGTCGGAGAGACCCAGTACTTC.

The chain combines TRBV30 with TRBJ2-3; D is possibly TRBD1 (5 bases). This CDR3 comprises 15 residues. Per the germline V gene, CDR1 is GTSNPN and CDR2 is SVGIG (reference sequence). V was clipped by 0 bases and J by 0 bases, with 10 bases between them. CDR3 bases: TGTGCCTGGAGTGTACAGGATACTAGCACAGATACGCAGTATTTT. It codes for CAWSVQDTSTDTQYF.

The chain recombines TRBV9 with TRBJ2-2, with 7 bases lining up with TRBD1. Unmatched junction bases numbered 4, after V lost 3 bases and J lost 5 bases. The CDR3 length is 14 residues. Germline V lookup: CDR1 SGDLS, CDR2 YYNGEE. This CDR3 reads CASSDRTGTGELFF. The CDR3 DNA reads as TGTGCCAGCAGCGACAGGACAGGTACCGGGGAGCTGTTTTTT.

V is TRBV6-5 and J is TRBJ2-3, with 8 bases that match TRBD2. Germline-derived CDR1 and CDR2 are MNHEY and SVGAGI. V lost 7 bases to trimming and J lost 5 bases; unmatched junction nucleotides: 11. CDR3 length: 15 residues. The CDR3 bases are TGTGCCAGCACCCGAGCGGGGGTCGACGGAGATACGCAGTATTTT. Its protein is CASTRAGVDGDTQYF.

The chain's CDR3 is CASSPLAANSGANVLTF. CDR3 sequence (DNA): TGTGCCAGCTCACCCCTCGCGGCGAACTCTGGGGCCAACGTCCTGACTTTC. This chain uses TRBV18 with TRBJ2-6; D is uncertain. CDR1 is KGHSH and CDR2 is LQKENI in the germline V gene. V shed 3 bases and J shed 0 bases, with 12 bases lying between them. CDR3 size: 17 residues. Filled out from reference TRBV18 and TRBJ2-6, the complete variable domain reads NAGVMQNPRHLVRRRGQEARLRCSPMKGHSHVYWYRQLPEEGLKFMVYLQKENIIDESGMPKERFSAEFPKEGPSILRIQQVVRGDSAAYFCASSPLAANSGANVLTFGAGSRLTVL.

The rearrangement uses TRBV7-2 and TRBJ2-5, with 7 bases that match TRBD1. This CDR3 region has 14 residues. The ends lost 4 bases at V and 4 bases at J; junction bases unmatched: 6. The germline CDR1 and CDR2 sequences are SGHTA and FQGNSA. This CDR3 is CASSSWTGGETQYF. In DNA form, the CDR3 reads TGTGCCAGCAGCTCGTGGACAGGCGGAGAGACCCAGTACTTC.

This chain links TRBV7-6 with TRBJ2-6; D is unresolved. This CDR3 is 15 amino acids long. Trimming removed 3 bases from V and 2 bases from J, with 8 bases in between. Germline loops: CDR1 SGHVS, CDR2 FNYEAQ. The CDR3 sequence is CASSFGNPGANVLTF. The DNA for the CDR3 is TGTGCCAGCAGCTTTGGCAACCCTGGGGCCAACGTCCTGACTTTC.

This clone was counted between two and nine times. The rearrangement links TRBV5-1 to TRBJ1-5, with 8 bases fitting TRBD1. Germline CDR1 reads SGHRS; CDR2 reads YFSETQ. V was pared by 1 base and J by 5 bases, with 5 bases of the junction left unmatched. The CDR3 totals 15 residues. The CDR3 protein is CASSLQGAVDQPQHF. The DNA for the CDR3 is TGCGCCAGCAGCTTGCAGGGGGCGGTTGATCAGCCCCAGCATTTT.

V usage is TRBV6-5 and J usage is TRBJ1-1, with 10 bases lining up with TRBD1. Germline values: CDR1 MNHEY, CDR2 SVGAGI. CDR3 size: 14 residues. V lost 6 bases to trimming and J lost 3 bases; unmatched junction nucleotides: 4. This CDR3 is CASRTGTGDTEAFF. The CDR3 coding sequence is TGTGCCAGCAGGACCGGGACAGGGGACACTGAAGCTTTCTTT.

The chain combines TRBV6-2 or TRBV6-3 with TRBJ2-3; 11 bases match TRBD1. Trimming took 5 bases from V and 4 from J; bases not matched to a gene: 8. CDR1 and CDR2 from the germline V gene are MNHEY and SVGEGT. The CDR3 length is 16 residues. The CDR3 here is CASSIRTGGRADTQYF. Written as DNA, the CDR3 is TGTGCCAGCAGTATAAGGACAGGGGGCCGCGCAGATACGCAGTATTTT.

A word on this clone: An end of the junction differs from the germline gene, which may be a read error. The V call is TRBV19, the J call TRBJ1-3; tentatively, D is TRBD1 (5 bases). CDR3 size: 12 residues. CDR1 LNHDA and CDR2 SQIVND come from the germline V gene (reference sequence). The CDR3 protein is CASKSSMGRHVF. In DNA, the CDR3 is TGTGCCAGTAAGTCTTCGATGGGGCGGCATGTTTTT.

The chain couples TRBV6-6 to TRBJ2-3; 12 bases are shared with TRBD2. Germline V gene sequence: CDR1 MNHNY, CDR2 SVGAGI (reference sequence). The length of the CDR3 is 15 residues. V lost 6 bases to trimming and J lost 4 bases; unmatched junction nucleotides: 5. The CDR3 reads CASSFLAGGPDTQYF. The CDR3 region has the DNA TGTGCCAGCAGCTTCCTAGCGGGGGGGCCAGATACGCAGTATTTT.

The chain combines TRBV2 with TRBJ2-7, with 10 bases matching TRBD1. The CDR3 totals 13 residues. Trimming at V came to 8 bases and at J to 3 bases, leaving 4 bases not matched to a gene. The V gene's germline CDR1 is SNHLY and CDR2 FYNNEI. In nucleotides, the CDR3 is TGTGCCAGCGACAGGGGGCCGGGCTACGAGCAGTACTTC. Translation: CASDRGPGYEQYF.

The CDR3 coding sequence is TGTGCCAGCAGCCCCGGGACTAGCGGGGGCGGGAATGAGCAGTTCTTC. It is translated as CASSPGTSGGGNEQFF. The chain recombines TRBV27 with TRBJ2-1, with TRBD2 matching over 14 bases. The V gene's germline CDR1 is MNHEY and CDR2 SMNVEV (reference sequence). After removal of 6 bases from V and 7 bases from J, the junction contained 8 bases not matched to a gene. The CDR3 spans 16 residues.

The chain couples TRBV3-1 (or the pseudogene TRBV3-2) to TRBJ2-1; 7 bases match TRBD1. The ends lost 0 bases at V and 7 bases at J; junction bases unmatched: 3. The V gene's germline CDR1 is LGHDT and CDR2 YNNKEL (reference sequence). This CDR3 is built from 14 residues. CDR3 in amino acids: CASSQDVRGNEQFF. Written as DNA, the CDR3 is TGTGCCAGCAGCCAAGACGTCAGGGGGAATGAGCAGTTCTTC.